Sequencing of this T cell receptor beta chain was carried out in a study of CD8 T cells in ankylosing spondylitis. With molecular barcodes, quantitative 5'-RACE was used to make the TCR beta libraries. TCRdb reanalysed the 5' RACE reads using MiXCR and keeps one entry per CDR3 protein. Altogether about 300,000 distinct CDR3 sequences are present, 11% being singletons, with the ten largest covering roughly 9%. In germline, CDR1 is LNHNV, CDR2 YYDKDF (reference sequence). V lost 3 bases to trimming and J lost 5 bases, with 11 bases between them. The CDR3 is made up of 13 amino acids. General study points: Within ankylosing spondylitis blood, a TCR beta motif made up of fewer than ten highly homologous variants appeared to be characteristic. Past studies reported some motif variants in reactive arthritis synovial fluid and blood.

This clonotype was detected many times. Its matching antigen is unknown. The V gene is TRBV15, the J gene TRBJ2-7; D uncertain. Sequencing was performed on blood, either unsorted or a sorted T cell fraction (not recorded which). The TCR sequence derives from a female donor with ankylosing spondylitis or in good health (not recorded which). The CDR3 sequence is CATSRTQRDEQYF. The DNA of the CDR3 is TGTGCCACCAGCAGGACGCAGCGAGACGAGCAGTACTTC.